The present TCR beta chain was sequenced within a study of T-cell memory formation after mild COVID-19. This clonotype was seen a handful of times. Its target is not known. The V segment lost 0 bases and the J segment 7 bases; nucleotides outside the gene matches: 5. The CDR3 contains 16 residues. Germline loops: CDR1 LGHNA, CDR2 YSLEER. 5'RACE primed at constant segments yielded TCR alpha and TCR beta cDNA libraries bearing sample barcodes and UMIs. TCRdb re-called the 5' RACE reads with MiXCR, one entry per CDR3 protein. The sample shows about 180,000 distinct CDR3 sequences, 18% of them seen only once. General study findings and limits: Researchers found some responding clones in pre-infection memory, a sign that cross-reactive memory joined. While clones contracting from day 15 to 85 were balanced between CD4 and CD8, later expanders leaned CD4+.

The TCR comes from a man aged 18 to 35 who had mild COVID-19 (a few samples of this study predate the infection). Cell type and time point are not known. Sequencing used PBMCs or a T cell subset sorted from them (not recorded which). This rearrangement joins TRBV4-3 to TRBJ2-3, with 12 positions matching TRBD2. The chain's CDR3 is CASSQDPSGGVNTQYF. In nucleotides, the CDR3 is TGCGCCAGCAGCCAAGATCCTAGCGGGGGGGTGAATACGCAGTATTTT.